Shown below are 9 T cell receptor beta chains from a single sample sequenced in a study of blood T cells in healthy people across ages. Sample-barcoded 5' priming and a J-beta primer mix drove a second PCR of about 7 to 12 cycles. TCRdb fed the 5' RACE reads into MiXCR, producing one record per CDR3 protein. Here the sample spans 590,000 or so distinct CDR3 sequences, roughly 31% being singletons. Sequencing was performed on blood. The receptors shown here come from a woman aged 80 or over in good health.

This clonotype was picked up a small number of times. The rearrangement links TRBV4-1 to TRBJ1-2, with 10 bases that match TRBD1. CDR1 and CDR2 from the germline V gene are MGHRA and YSYEKL. V lost 1 base to trimming and J lost 2 bases; unmatched junction nucleotides: 4. The CDR3 extends over 16 amino acids. The CDR3 is CASSQVPGQGNYGYTF. Written as DNA, the CDR3 is TGCGCCAGCAGCCAAGTTCCGGGACAGGGGAACTATGGCTACACCTTC.

Many counts were recorded for this clonotype. The chain links TRBV20-1 to TRBJ1-6; 7 positions agree with TRBD1. The germline V gene encodes CDR1 DFQATT and CDR2 SNEGSKA (reference sequence). The CDR3 sequence is 19 residues long. V trimming: 6 bases; J trimming: 2 bases; junction bases outside the gene matches: 19. The chain's CDR3 is CSAPNTKYRQGAYNSPLHF. The CDR3 nucleotides are TGCAGTGCCCCGAACACAAAATATAGACAGGGAGCCTATAATTCACCCCTCCACTTT.

In its sample, this clonotype was seen many times. The rearrangement joins TRBV29-1 to TRBJ2-1, with 12 bases identical to TRBD2. V lost 6 bases, J lost 6 bases, and 9 bases stayed unmatched. The CDR3 has 15 amino acids. CDR1 is SQVTM and CDR2 is ANQGSEA in the germline V gene. CDR3 amino acids: CSVVPGLAGRNEQFF. Written as DNA, the CDR3 is TGCAGCGTCGTTCCGGGACTAGCGGGCCGCAATGAGCAGTTCTTC.

With respect to this clonotype: Since a much larger clone is just one base distant, this may be a read error. This chain joins TRBV2 and TRBJ2-3; a possible D gene is TRBD2 (6 bases). The CDR3 is made up of 15 amino acids. Germline V gene lookup returns CDR1 SNHLY and CDR2 FYNNEI. The V gene lost 6 bases and the J gene lost 1 base, with 14 bases spanning the gap. The CDR3 loop is CASRGGGRGTDTQYF. For the CDR3, the DNA is TGTGCCAGCAGGGGGGGAGGACGGGGCACAGATACGCAGTATTTT.

Regarding this clonotype: This sequence may be a read error, since a much larger clone differs from it by one base. The chain is built from TRBV5-5 and TRBJ1-5; 9 bases fit TRBD1. The CDR3 runs to 15 residues. Germline-derived CDR1 and CDR2 are SGHKS and YYEKEE (reference sequence). CDR3 loop: CASSLGDRDAQLQHF. CDR3 bases: TGTGCCAGCAGCTTGGGGGACAGGGATGCTCAGCTCCAGCATTTT.

For this clonotype: It may be a read error: a sequence one base away is much more abundant. The chain has TRBV30 and TRBJ2-7; unclear D gene. The CDR3 has 13 amino acids. The germline V gene has CDR1 GTSNPN and CDR2 SVGIG (reference sequence). CDR3 bases: TGTGCCTGGGGTGTGGATAGGGCGAGAGAGCAGTACTTC. Amino acid sequence: CAWGVDRAREQYF.

Note on this clonotype: A much larger clone differs by one base, so this may be a read error. V gene TRBV10-3 combines with J gene TRBJ1-2; D is uncertain. The CDR3 extends over 13 amino acids. With 4 bases removed from V and 4 bases from J, the gap between germline ends came to 10 bases. The germline V gene has CDR1 ENHRY and CDR2 SYGVKD. The CDR3 region has the DNA TGTGCCATCAGTGTCGCAGAAAGCTATGGCTACACCTTC. It yields the protein CAISVAESYGYTF.

This sequence joins TRBV20-1 and TRBJ2-7; tentatively, D is TRBD1 (7 bases). Trimming left V 6 bases short and J 12 bases short, with 24 bases between. The length of the CDR3 is 13 residues. Per the germline V gene, CDR1 is DFQATT and CDR2 is SNEGSKA (reference sequence). CDR3 residues: CSARGTLQETRYF. The CDR3 region has the DNA TGCAGTGCCAGGGGGACTTTGCAAGAGACCCGGTACTTC.

This clonotype showed up many times. The CDR3 DNA reads TGTGCCAGCAGCGTGGCGGGTCCCGGCGGCTACACCTTC. It yields the protein CASSVAGPGGYTF. The chain is built from TRBV9 and TRBJ1-2, with D uncertain. Germline loops: CDR1 SGDLS, CDR2 YYNGEE. The V end was cut by 2 bases, the J end by 8 bases, with 13 bases between. The CDR3 covers 13 residues.